The 16 T cell receptor beta chains presented below share a single source sample, sequenced in a study of shared clonotypes between healthy human individuals. Here immunoSEQ multiplex PCR was the method, and the copy in TCRdb shows in-frame clones only, minus some. Here the sample spans 1 million to 1.2 million clones, roughly 77% being singletons. Material: memory CD4+ T cells from PBMCs. The subset is: CD45RA-negative fraction. Receptors were obtained from a man aged 18 to 29 in good health. Some clones in this sample may be carry-over from other donors' samples.

This chain uses TRBV19 with TRBJ1-2, with TRBD1 matching over 12 bases. This CDR3 spans 17 amino acids. CDR1 LNHDA and CDR2 SQIVND come from the germline V gene (reference sequence). Germline trimming cut 6 bases from V and 6 bases from J; bases unmatched to any gene: 14. The CDR3 loop reads CASSRGGQGALMHGYTF. The CDR3 bases are TGTGCCAGTAGCCGAGGGGGACAGGGGGCCCTGATGCATGGCTACACCTTC.

The chain has TRBV15 and TRBJ2-1, with 9 bases fitting TRBD2. Germline-derived CDR1 and CDR2 are LNHNV and YYDKDF (reference sequence). J was trimmed by 4 bases and V by 5 bases; bases with no gene match: 6. The CDR3 extends over 15 amino acids. The CDR3 protein is CATSQARGGYNEQFF. Here the CDR3 DNA reads TGTGCCACCAGCCAGGCGCGGGGGGGTTACAATGAGCAGTTCTTC. The entire variable domain, with the rest obtained from reference TRBV15 and TRBJ2-1, is as follows: DAMVIQNPRYQVTQFGKPVTLSCSQTLNHNVMYWYQQKSSQAPKLLFHYYDKDFNNEADTPDNFQSRRPNTSFCFLDIRSPGLGDTAMYLCATSQARGGYNEQFFGPGTRLTVL.

The chain couples TRBV4-3 to TRBJ1-1; D remains ambiguous. There are 11 residues in the CDR3. Trimming stripped 1 base from V and 10 bases from J, with 7 bases between. CDR1 and CDR2 (germline): LGHNA, YSLEER. The CDR3 sequence is CASSQGPRAFF. In DNA form, the CDR3 reads TGCGCCAGCAGCCAAGGCCCCCGAGCTTTCTTT.

This clone was counted once. CDR3 bases: TGTGCCAGCAGCGCCCGGGACAGTGGGGCAGATACGCAGTATTTT. It codes for CASSARDSGADTQYF. The rearrangement links TRBV5-4 to TRBJ2-3; 7 bases align to TRBD1. The CDR3 is made up of 15 amino acids. Trimming took 4 bases from V and 4 from J; bases not matched to a gene: 9. CDR1 and CDR2 (germline): SGHNT, YYREEE (reference sequence).

With respect to this clone: The sample holds other DNA sequences that translate to the same CDR3. This rearrangement joins TRBV5-1 to TRBJ2-5; D may be TRBD2 (6 bases). V lost 0 bases, J lost 5 bases, and 11 bases lay in between. CDR1 SGHRS and CDR2 YFSETQ come from the germline V gene. The CDR3 covers 14 residues. In DNA, the CDR3 is TGCGCCAGCAGCTTGGGGGCAGGGAGGGAGACCCAGTACTTC. Translation: CASSLGAGRETQYF.

This sequence joins TRBV28 and TRBJ2-1; D call uncertain. Germline values: CDR1 MDHEN, CDR2 SYDVKM. V lost 3 bases, J lost 7 bases, and 16 bases lay in between. The CDR3 is 15 amino acids. The CDR3 sequence is CASSLWSGNRNEQFF. CDR3 in DNA: TGTGCCAGCAGTTTGTGGTCAGGTAACCGTAATGAGCAGTTCTTC.

In regard to this clone: Additional DNA sequences in this sample encode the identical CDR3. This chain connects TRBV11-1 to TRBJ1-1, with D uncertain. Germline V gene data show CDR1 as SGHAT and CDR2 as FQDESV (reference sequence). The CDR3 has 11 residues. Trimming took off 3 bases at V and 3 bases at J, with 2 bases between the two ends. CDR3 in DNA: TGTGCCAGCAGCTTTGACACTGAAGCTTTCTTT. The encoded protein is CASSFDTEAFF.

The chain's CDR3 is CASSELGQGDYGYTF. In nucleotides, the CDR3 is TGTGCCAGCAGTGAATTGGGACAGGGAGACTATGGCTACACCTTC. The chain combines TRBV6-1 with TRBJ1-2, with 9 bases aligning to TRBD1. The trim removed 2 bases at V and 3 bases at J, leaving 4 bases unmatched. The germline V gene has CDR1 MNHNS and CDR2 SASEGT. The length of the CDR3 is 15 residues.

The V gene is TRBV11-2, the J gene TRBJ2-1; D is unclear. The CDR3 consists of 15 residues. The V gene's germline CDR1 is SGHAT and CDR2 FQNNGV. V dropped 0 bases and J dropped 5 bases, with 11 bases sitting between them. CDR3 DNA: TGTGCCAGCAGCTTAGATTTACAGTTGAACAATGAGCAGTTCTTC. This gives the protein CASSLDLQLNNEQFF.

CDR3 sequence: CASTKTGGPPMGYTF. CDR3 DNA sequence: TGTGCCAGCACCAAGACAGGGGGTCCCCCAATGGGCTACACCTTC. J is TRBJ1-2 and V is TRBV6-5, with 9 positions matching TRBD1. Losses at the gene ends were 7 bases for V and 8 bases for J; bases not matched to a gene: 14. In germline, CDR1 is MNHEY, CDR2 SVGAGI. There are 15 residues in the CDR3.

The J gene is TRBJ2-5, the V gene TRBV11-2, with TRBD1 matching over 9 bases. CDR1 is SGHAT and CDR2 is FQNNGV in the germline V gene. This CDR3 contains 14 residues. The V and J ends lost 5 bases and 7 bases, in that order; junction bases with no gene match: 8. CDR3 sequence (DNA): TGTGCCAGCAGCCCAGACGGGACAGGGAGGACCCAGTACTTC. Translation: CASSPDGTGRTQYF. The full variable domain, in which reference TRBV11-2 and TRBJ2-5 provide the parts outside the CDR3, is EAGVAQSPRYKIIEKRQSVAFWCNPISGHATLYWYQQILGQGPKLLIQFQNNGVVDDSQLPKDRFSAERLKGVDSTLKIQPAKLEDSAVYLCASSPDGTGRTQYFGPGTRLLVL.

This clone was seen once. The chain combines TRBV5-1 with TRBJ2-1; D gene uncertain. From germline, CDR1 is SGHRS and CDR2 YFSETQ. V was cut by 3 bases and J by 5 bases, with 12 bases left in between. This CDR3 contains 14 residues. In nucleotides, the CDR3 is TGCGCCAGCAGCTCTCCGGGTAGTAACAATGAGCAGTTCTTC. Translating gives CASSSPGSNNEQFF.

This sequence joins TRBV11-2 and TRBJ2-1; D might be TRBD1 or TRBD2, each matching 5 bases. Deletions cut 1 base from V and 0 bases from J, with 10 bases between. The length of the CDR3 is 16 residues. CDR1 SGHAT and CDR2 FQNNGV come from the germline V gene. The CDR3, as DNA: TGTGCCAGCAGCTTAGTTCCGGGGACCTCCTACAATGAGCAGTTCTTC. Protein sequence: CASSLVPGTSYNEQFF.

The J gene is TRBJ2-7, the V gene TRBV6-6, with a possible D match to TRBD2 (5 bases). Germline CDR1 reads MNHNY; CDR2 reads SVGAGI (reference sequence). This CDR3 contains 13 residues. V was clipped by 6 bases and J by 0 bases, with 9 bases between them. The CDR3 region is CASRPRDSYEQYF. For the CDR3, the DNA is TGTGCCAGCAGACCCCGGGACTCCTACGAGCAGTACTTC.

This clone occurred a few times. The chain joins TRBV6-1 to TRBJ1-1; D is perhaps TRBD1 (6 bases). With 5 bases removed from V and 5 bases from J, the gap between germline ends came to 12 bases. This CDR3 is built from 13 residues. CDR1 and CDR2 (germline): MNHNS, SASEGT. The CDR3 bases are TGTGCCAGCAGTTTCGACAGGAGGACTGAAGCTTTCTTT. Its protein is CASSFDRRTEAFF.

This chain links TRBV29-1 with TRBJ1-3; unclear D gene. CDR3 size: 12 residues. V dropped 7 bases and J dropped 8 bases, with 15 bases sitting between them. In germline, CDR1 is SQVTM, CDR2 ANQGSEA. CDR3 nucleotide sequence: TGCAGCGCTATAGAAGGGCCAGACACCATATATTTT. Amino acid sequence: CSAIEGPDTIYF. Full variable domain (rest looked up from reference TRBV29-1 and TRBJ1-3): SAVISQKPSRDICQRGTSLTIQCQVDSQVTMMFWYRQQPGQSLTLIATANQGSEATYESGFVIDKFPISRPNLTFSTLTVSNMSPEDSSIYLCSAIEGPDTIYFGEGSWLTVV.